This T cell receptor (beta chain) originates from a study of technical replicates of blood from several donors. The germline V gene has CDR1 SGHDT and CDR2 YYEEEE. The CDR3 spans 14 residues. V was pared by 0 bases and J by 0 bases, with 5 bases between. Libraries were prepared by immunoSEQ multiplex PCR; TCRdb keeps only in-frame clonotypes and omits some of them. The profile covers fewer than 100,000 clones, with about nine tenths appearing a single time and 0.41% taken by the ten largest. This sequence originates from a human donor in good health. The chain is built from TRBV5-6 and TRBJ2-3; D not certain. The sequencing input was T cells isolated from PBMCs. The CDR3 region has the DNA TGTGCCAGCAGCTTGGACTTCAGCACAGATACGCAGTATTTT. Translated: CASSLDFSTDTQYF.